These 24 T cell receptor beta chains originate from one sample sequenced in a study of blood T cell repertoires in COVID-19. Measured with immunoSEQ multiplex PCR; TCRdb has only the in-frame clones, and not every one. The repertoire holds 200,000 to 250,000 clones, with 88% as singletons. Sequences were obtained from PBMCs or T cells enriched from blood (not recorded which). All receptors come from a woman in her twenties or thirties who had recovered from COVID-19.

In nucleotides, the CDR3 is TGTGCCAGTAGTATCCGCAGAGGATCCTACGAGCAGTACTTC. Protein: CASSIRRGSYEQYF. The chain combines TRBV19 with TRBJ2-7; the D is unclear. V was shortened by 3 bases and J by 1 base, with 10 bases between the two germline ends. The CDR3 spans 14 residues. The germline CDR1 and CDR2 sequences are LNHDA and SQIVND (reference sequence).

The V gene is TRBV7-3, the J gene TRBJ1-2, with no clear D. Trimming pared 3 bases from V and 8 bases from J, leaving 16 bases between. Looked up from germline, CDR1 is SGHTA and CDR2 is FQGTGA. The CDR3 runs 14 residues. The CDR3, as DNA: TGTGCCAGCAGCTTGCTAGGCTCGGGATCAGGCTACACCTTC. It codes for CASSLLGSGSGYTF.

The chain joins TRBV23-1 to TRBJ2-1; 7 bases line up with TRBD2. TRBV23-1 is known as an ORF, though its function is uncertain. The CDR3 runs to 14 residues. J gave up 9 bases and V 7 bases, and 12 bases lay outside the gene matches. DNA of the CDR3: TGCGCCAGCACCCCCGCGGGGAGGGCCGGTGAGCAGTTCTTC. The encoded protein is CASTPAGRAGEQFF.

As to this clone: At one of its ends the junction is not consistent with the germline gene, which may arise from a read error. The chain employs TRBV3-1 (or the pseudogene TRBV3-2) and TRBJ2-4; TRBD1 aligns across 8 bases. The CDR3 loop spans 13 amino acids. Germline CDR1 is LGHDT and CDR2 is YNNKEL (reference sequence). The CDR3 region has the DNA TGTGCCAGCGGGAGACAGGGGAAAAGCATTCAGTACTTC. It codes for CASGRQGKSIQYF.

The rearrangement uses TRBV2 and TRBJ2-5; TRBD2 matches at 7 bases. The trim removed 3 bases at V and 2 bases at J, leaving 3 bases unmatched. This CDR3 is 14 amino acids long. Germline assignment: CDR1 SNHLY and CDR2 FYNNEI. The CDR3 region is CASSEVSGQETQYF. CDR3 in DNA: TGTGCCAGCAGTGAGGTTAGCGGGCAAGAGACCCAGTACTTC.

CDR3 sequence (DNA): TGTGCCAGCGCCTTCCGAGAGATGCGAGCTTTCTTT. Its translation is CASAFREMRAFF. V and J are TRBV12-3 or TRBV12-4 and TRBJ1-1; D not resolved. CDR3 length: 12 residues. Trimming stripped 8 bases from V and 10 bases from J, with 17 bases between.

The genes are TRBV6-1 and TRBJ1-3; weak D call: TRBD1 (6 bases). Trimming took 2 bases from V and 2 from J, leaving 22 bases between them. CDR1 MNHNS and CDR2 SASEGT come from the germline V gene. The CDR3 runs to 19 residues. The CDR3 sequence: CASSEIAGRQTGTGNTIYF. DNA of the CDR3: TGTGCCAGCAGTGAAATCGCGGGCCGACAAACAGGGACTGGAAACACCATATATTTT.

The chain links TRBV5-1 to TRBJ2-1; 10 bases map to TRBD2. CDR3 size: 15 residues. Trimming cost V 4 bases and J 3 bases; bases outside gene matches: 4. Per germline, CDR1 SGHRS and CDR2 YFSETQ. DNA for the CDR3: TGCGCCAGCAGCCAGACTAGCGGGTTCTACAATGAGCAGTTCTTC. Its protein is CASSQTSGFYNEQFF.

The V call is TRBV5-5, the J call TRBJ2-5; no clear D. V was cut by 1 base and J by 1 base, with 8 bases left in between. The CDR3 runs 14 residues. From germline, CDR1 is SGHKS and CDR2 YYEKEE (reference sequence). The CDR3 protein is CASSLPRVQETQYF. CDR3 DNA: TGTGCCAGCAGCTTGCCTCGGGTCCAAGAGACCCAGTACTTC.

This clone has only one observation. The rearrangement links TRBV7-9 to TRBJ1-4; 7 bases align to TRBD1. V was pared by 1 base and J by 7 bases, with 3 bases of the junction left unmatched. The CDR3 has 14 amino acids. Germline CDR1 is SEHNR and CDR2 is FQNEAQ (reference sequence). The CDR3 loop reads CASSLGRGTEKLFF. Written as DNA, the CDR3 is TGTGCCAGCAGCTTAGGCAGGGGGACTGAAAAACTGTTTTTT.

V gene TRBV29-1 combines with J gene TRBJ1-4, with 8 bases that match TRBD1. The CDR3 contains 15 residues. The V segment lost 1 base and the J segment 8 bases; nucleotides outside the gene matches: 9. The germline V gene has CDR1 SQVTM and CDR2 ANQGSEA. The CDR3 nucleotides are TGCAGCGTTGAAGTCGGTACAGGGGGTTGGGAAAAACTGTTTTTT. Translation gives CSVEVGTGGWEKLFF.

The chain is built from TRBV7-3 and TRBJ2-3, with 11 nucleotides matching TRBD2. The V and J ends lost 3 bases and 3 bases, in that order; junction bases with no gene match: 5. CDR1 and CDR2 (germline): SGHTA, FQGTGA. The CDR3 length is 16 residues. As DNA, the CDR3 is TGTGCCAGCAGCTTGCATAGCGGGGGGGCGACAGATACGCAGTATTTT. Amino acids: CASSLHSGGATDTQYF.

Only one count was recorded for this clone. This sequence joins TRBV7-9 and TRBJ2-5; 8 bases fit TRBD1. Trimming took 2 bases from V and 4 from J; bases not matched to a gene: 6. Germline values: CDR1 SEHNR, CDR2 FQNEAQ (reference sequence). The CDR3 is made up of 15 amino acids. The CDR3 coding sequence is TGTGCCAGCAGCTTAAGAGACGGACAGGGAGAGACCCAGTACTTC. Translation: CASSLRDGQGETQYF.

This clone was counted a single time. The CDR3 sequence: CASSERDSPYGYTF. Here the CDR3 DNA reads TGTGCCAGCAGCGAAAGGGACAGCCCCTATGGCTACACCTTC. The chain carries TRBV7-6 and TRBJ1-2, with 7 bases lining up with TRBD1. The V gene's germline CDR1 is SGHVS and CDR2 FNYEAQ. The V and J ends lost 5 bases and 4 bases, in that order; junction bases with no gene match: 7. The CDR3 totals 14 residues.

V gene TRBV12-5 combines with J gene TRBJ1-2; no definite D call. The CDR3 has 15 residues. The ends were cut back, 4 bases at V and 7 bases at J, with 19 bases in the middle. The V gene's germline CDR1 is LGHNT and CDR2 FRNRAP. CDR3 nucleotides: TGTGCTAGTGGTTCCCTAGGGAGCCTAACATTTGGCTACACCTTC. Amino acid sequence: CASGSLGSLTFGYTF.

The gene calls are TRBV7-3 and TRBJ1-1; D not resolved. This CDR3 is built from 15 residues. Trimming took off 3 bases at V and 4 bases at J, with 15 bases between the two ends. Germline V lookup: CDR1 SGHTA, CDR2 FQGTGA. CDR3 nucleotide sequence: TGTGCCAGCAGCTTGAGTGGCCAGGCGAGCACTGAAGCTTTCTTT. Its translation is CASSLSGQASTEAFF.

The count of this clone is one. The chain carries TRBV7-9 and TRBJ1-4; D not certain. Germline V lookup: CDR1 SEHNR, CDR2 FQNEAQ (reference sequence). This CDR3 has 14 residues. V was cut by 1 base and J by 3 bases, with 6 bases left in between. The CDR3 DNA follows: TGTGCCAGCAGCTTAGAACGAGCTAATGAAAAACTGTTTTTT. It yields the protein CASSLERANEKLFF.

The V gene is TRBV10-3, the J gene TRBJ2-1, with a weak D call TRBD2 (7 bases). CDR1 and CDR2 from the germline V gene are ENHRY and SYGVKD. The CDR3 contains 15 residues. Trimming stripped 8 bases from V and 11 bases from J, with 25 bases between. DNA of the CDR3: TGTGCCATCTGGGACGGGGGGCTTGAAACAATGAAGCAGTTCTTC. It codes for CAIWDGGLETMKQFF.

J is TRBJ2-1 and V is TRBV2, with TRBD1 matching 11 bases. Looked up from germline, CDR1 is SNHLY and CDR2 is FYNNEI. V dropped 8 bases and J dropped 6; count of bases not matched to a gene: 6. CDR3 length equals 14 residues. The CDR3 coding sequence is TGTGCCAGCGGTGGGACAGGGGGGGCCAATGAGCAGTTCTTC. Translating gives CASGGTGGANEQFF.

The rearrangement joins TRBV3-1 (or the pseudogene TRBV3-2) to TRBJ2-3; 9 nucleotides agree with TRBD2. Trimming cost V 1 base and J 5 bases; bases outside gene matches: 7. CDR3 length: 16 amino acids. CDR1 is LGHDT and CDR2 is YNNKEL in the germline V gene (reference sequence). The CDR3 reads CASSQVAGGPGDTQYF. CDR3 DNA sequence: TGTGCCAGCAGCCAAGTGGCGGGGGGGCCTGGAGATACGCAGTATTTT.

The chain is built from TRBV6-5 and TRBJ1-6; 8 nucleotides agree with TRBD1. Germline CDR1 is MNHEY and CDR2 is SVGAGI. Trimming took 3 bases from V and 9 from J; bases not matched to a gene: 10. CDR3 length: 16 residues. In DNA, the CDR3 is TGTGCCAGCAGTTATGAGCAGGGGGCCTTCGGTTCACCCCTCCACTTT. Its protein is CASSYEQGAFGSPLHF.

CDR3 region: CASSRTHYSNQPQHF. CDR3 coding DNA: TGCGCCAGCAGTAGGACACACTATAGCAATCAGCCCCAGCATTTT. The gene calls are TRBV23-1 and TRBJ1-5, with D perhaps matching TRBD1 (5 bases). TRBV23-1 is noted as an ORF with a role that remains uncertain. V dropped 5 bases and J dropped 0 bases, with 11 bases sitting between them. This CDR3 spans 15 amino acids.

The rearrangement links TRBV3-1 (or the pseudogene TRBV3-2) to TRBJ1-3, with D hard to call. Per germline, CDR1 LGHDT and CDR2 YNNKEL (reference sequence). V dropped 1 base and J dropped 0 bases, with 10 bases sitting between them. The CDR3 is 16 residues long. CDR3 DNA sequence: TGTGCCAGCAGCCAAGGGGCCCCGAGCTCTGGAAACACCATATATTTT. It yields the protein CASSQGAPSSGNTIYF.

The chain carries TRBV5-6 and TRBJ2-1; D is undetermined. CDR1 is SGHDT and CDR2 is YYEEEE in the germline V gene. Trimming took 0 bases from V and 6 from J, leaving 13 bases between them. The CDR3 contains 15 residues. CDR3 bases: TGTGCCAGCAGCTTGGGGGCCCGACCCCTCAATGAGCAGTTCTTC. Translating gives CASSLGARPLNEQFF.